These T cell receptor beta chains were read from a single sample in a study of patients and donors after allogeneic stem cell transplantation. TCRdb ran MiXCR on the RT-PCR reads and lists one entry per CDR3 protein. The table includes approximately 200,000 distinct CDR3 sequences, over 30% detected once. The source material was blood, either unsorted or a sorted T cell fraction (not recorded which). These receptors were taken from a human donor who was either an allogeneic HSCT recipient or a stem cell or donor lymphocyte infusion donor (not recorded which). It is not recorded whose cells these are; they may come from a transplant donor. CDR3s include the opening cysteine and the closing phenylalanine or tryptophan. Fields, in order: clone size, V gene, J gene, D gene, CDR3 DNA, CDR3 protein. The D gene is left open where the match is weak. Not all rows give a size; the values are once, few, many and, for expanded clones, a class.

abundance: few; v_gene: TRBV5-1; j_gene: TRBJ1-4; d_gene: .; CDR3nt: TGCGCCAGCAGCTTGGAGGGCAGGGTTGGTGAAAAACTGTTTTTT; CDR3aa: CASSLEGRVGEKLFF
abundance: few; v_gene: TRBV29-1; j_gene: TRBJ2-1; d_gene: TRBD2; CDR3nt: TGCAGCGTGGGACTAGGGATCATCAATGAGCAGTTCTTC; CDR3aa: CSVGLGIINEQFF
abundance: .; v_gene: TRBV24-1; j_gene: TRBJ2-1; d_gene: TRBD1; CDR3nt: TGTGCCACCAGTGAGTCCAGGGGGCGGAGGTACAATGAGCAGTTCTTC; CDR3aa: CATSESRGRRYNEQFF
abundance: few; v_gene: TRBV12-3/TRBV12-4; j_gene: TRBJ1-4; d_gene: .; CDR3nt: TGTGCCAGCAGCTTGGGAGGCCGGGGCGAAAAACTGTTTTTT; CDR3aa: CASSLGGRGEKLFF
abundance: many; v_gene: TRBV20-1; j_gene: TRBJ1-4; d_gene: .; CDR3nt: TGCAGCCTAACTGGAGGGACTAATGAAAAACTGTTTTTT; CDR3aa: CSLTGGTNEKLFF
abundance: many; v_gene: TRBV12-3/TRBV12-4; j_gene: TRBJ1-2; d_gene: .; CDR3nt: TGTGCCAGCAGTTTAGGAAACTATGGCTACACCTTC; CDR3aa: CASSLGNYGYTF
abundance: few; v_gene: TRBV20-1; j_gene: TRBJ2-3; d_gene: .; CDR3nt: TGCAGTGCTAGAGCACCGCGGGGCGCCACAGATACGCAGTATTTT; CDR3aa: CSARAPRGATDTQYF
abundance: .; v_gene: TRBV27; j_gene: TRBJ2-7; d_gene: TRBD1; CDR3nt: TGTGCCAGCAGCACAGGGGACGTCTACGAGCAGTACTTC; CDR3aa: CASSTGDVYEQYF
abundance: few; v_gene: TRBV11-2; j_gene: TRBJ1-1; d_gene: .; CDR3nt: TGTGCCAGCAGCTTAGCCGCCGCCCTGAACACTGAAGCTTTCTTT; CDR3aa: CASSLAAALNTEAFF
abundance: .; v_gene: TRBV10-3; j_gene: TRBJ2-5; d_gene: TRBD1; CDR3nt: TGTGCCATCAGTCCCGGGACAGTCCAAGAGACCCAGTACTTC; CDR3aa: CAISPGTVQETQYF
abundance: .; v_gene: TRBV4-2; j_gene: TRBJ1-5; d_gene: TRBD1; CDR3nt: TGTGCCAGCAGCCAAGGGACAGGGGGACCGAGCAATCAGCCCCAGCATTTT; CDR3aa: CASSQGTGGPSNQPQHF
abundance: .; v_gene: TRBV5-1; j_gene: TRBJ1-4; d_gene: .; CDR3nt: TGCGCCAGCAGCCCGAGCAACGGAGCTGATGAAAAACTGTTTTTT; CDR3aa: CASSPSNGADEKLFF
abundance: .; v_gene: TRBV14; j_gene: TRBJ1-1; d_gene: .; CDR3nt: TGTGCCAGCAGCCGCACCACAGGGAACACTGAAGCTTTCTTT; CDR3aa: CASSRTTGNTEAFF
abundance: few; v_gene: TRBV5-1; j_gene: TRBJ1-1; d_gene: .; CDR3nt: TGCGCCAGCAGCGTCCCCAGGGAGGGCACTGAAGCTTTCTTT; CDR3aa: CASSVPREGTEAFF
abundance: .; v_gene: TRBV5-1; j_gene: TRBJ2-3; d_gene: TRBD2; CDR3nt: TGCGCCAGCCGACTCTTCCTGCGACTAGCGGGGGGCTCAGATACGCAGTATTTT; CDR3aa: CASRLFLRLAGGSDTQYF
abundance: few; v_gene: TRBV6-1; j_gene: TRBJ1-5; d_gene: .; CDR3nt: TGTGCCAGCAGCACGACAGTATCCCAGCCCCAGCATTTT; CDR3aa: CASSTTVSQPQHF
abundance: few; v_gene: TRBV7-2; j_gene: TRBJ1-1; d_gene: .; CDR3nt: TGTGCCAGCAGCTTAGGGGAACGGACTGAAGCTTTCTTT; CDR3aa: CASSLGERTEAFF
abundance: .; v_gene: TRBV28; j_gene: TRBJ1-5; d_gene: .; CDR3nt: TGTGCCAGCAGTAAAACAGGCAGTGGGAGCAATCAGCCCCAGCATTTT; CDR3aa: CASSKTGSGSNQPQHF